The 21 T cell receptor beta chains presented below share a single source sample, sequenced in a study of cytomegalovirus exposure and HLA in healthy donors. The PCR contained 60 Vbeta and 13 Jbeta primers. Measured with immunoSEQ multiplex PCR; TCRdb has only the in-frame clones, and not every one. Counted here are some 130,000 clones, around 81% occurring once; the ten biggest clones make up around 1.9%. Material: PBMCs. The source of these receptors is a woman in her fifties or sixties in good health and CMV-seronegative.

This clone was detected only a few times. V gene TRBV5-1 combines with J gene TRBJ1-4, with 8 bases fitting TRBD1. J lost 4 bases, V lost 0 bases, and 11 bases had no gene match. This CDR3 has 18 residues. CDR1 and CDR2 from the germline V gene are SGHRS and YFSETQ. CDR3 in DNA: TGCGCCAGCAGCTTGGATCCGGGACAGGTGCAACTTAATGAAAAACTGTTTTTT. It encodes CASSLDPGQVQLNEKLFF.

The CDR3 loop reads CASSLGQVGYTF. In DNA, the CDR3 is TGTGCCAGCAGCCTGGGACAAGTGGGCTACACCTTC. This chain uses TRBV7-8 with TRBJ1-2, with D tentatively TRBD1 (6 bases). Trimming took off 5 bases at V and 8 bases at J, with 12 bases between the two ends. The CDR3 loop spans 12 amino acids. Germline V CDR1 and CDR2: SGHVS, FQNEAQ.

The chain links TRBV27 to TRBJ2-5, with TRBD1 as a possible D gene (6 bases). Germline lookup yields CDR1 MNHEY and CDR2 SMNVEV (reference sequence). The CDR3 covers 16 residues. Deletions cut 3 bases from V and 5 bases from J, with 19 bases between. For the CDR3, the DNA is TGTGCCAGCAGTTTGTACAGGGATATTAACGGGGAGACCCAGTACTTC. Its protein product is CASSLYRDINGETQYF.

This clone appeared once. The genes are TRBV5-4 and TRBJ2-3, with 8 positions matching TRBD2. The germline gives CDR1 SGHNT, CDR2 YYREEE (reference sequence). J was trimmed by 4 bases and V by 1 base; bases with no gene match: 5. This CDR3 region has 15 residues. The CDR3 nucleotides read TGTGCCAGCAGCTTGTTCGGGACTAGTGCAGATACGCAGTATTTT. Translating it yields CASSLFGTSADTQYF.

The chain couples TRBV6-1 to TRBJ1-5; 8 positions match TRBD1. Germline V gene data show CDR1 as MNHNS and CDR2 as SASEGT. The CDR3 sequence is 16 residues long. V trimming: 0 bases; J trimming: 6 bases; junction bases outside the gene matches: 7. This CDR3 is CASSEATSDRAQPQHF. CDR3 nucleotide sequence: TGTGCCAGCAGTGAAGCGACCTCGGACAGGGCTCAGCCCCAGCATTTT.

V gene TRBV9 combines with J gene TRBJ1-2; perhaps TRBD1 as D (5 bases). The CDR3 is made up of 15 amino acids. CDR1 SGDLS and CDR2 YYNGEE come from the germline V gene. V lost 3 bases and J lost 1, with 13 bases in between. The CDR3 loop is CASSAVMTVNYGYTF. The DNA for the CDR3 is TGTGCCAGCAGCGCCGTCATGACAGTTAACTATGGCTACACCTTC.

The chain has TRBV28 and TRBJ1-2; no firm D call. V was clipped by 5 bases and J by 5 bases, with 9 bases between them. The CDR3 contains 12 residues. Germline V CDR1 and CDR2: MDHEN, SYDVKM. CDR3 sequence reads: CASSQTAYGYTF. CDR3 DNA: TGTGCCAGCAGTCAGACTGCTTATGGCTACACCTTC.

This rearrangement joins TRBV5-6 to TRBJ1-2; weak D call: TRBD1 (6 bases). Trimming took 0 bases from V and 3 from J, leaving 12 bases between them. Germline V gives CDR1 SGHDT, CDR2 YYEEEE. This CDR3 has 15 amino acids. The CDR3 DNA sequence: TGTGCCAGCAGCTTGGACAGGACAGATTACTATGGCTACACCTTC. This gives the protein CASSLDRTDYYGYTF.

The V and J genes are TRBV5-4 and TRBJ2-5; TRBD2 agrees at 13 bases. There are 16 residues in the CDR3. Germline CDR1 reads SGHNT; CDR2 reads YYREEE (reference sequence). Trimming removed 4 bases from V and 1 base from J; junction bases left unmatched: 4. The DNA of the CDR3 is TGTGCCAGCAGCCCCCGACTAGCGGGAGGCCAAGAGACCCAGTACTTC. As protein: CASSPRLAGGQETQYF.

The rearrangement uses TRBV5-1 and TRBJ1-2, with D perhaps TRBD1 (5 bases). This CDR3 is 13 amino acids long. CDR1 SGHRS and CDR2 YFSETQ come from the germline V gene. With 6 bases removed from V and 4 bases from J, the gap between germline ends came to 13 bases. The CDR3, as DNA: TGCGCCAGCAATCTGGGGACTTCCTATGGCTACACCTTC. Amino acids: CASNLGTSYGYTF.

The chain recombines TRBV9 with TRBJ1-2; a weak D match, TRBD1 (5 bases). Trimming cost V 2 bases and J 8 bases, with 19 bases left between them. The CDR3 contains 15 residues. In germline, CDR1 is SGDLS, CDR2 YYNGEE. The DNA of the CDR3 is TGTGCCAGCAGCGTCACTACTCAGGGCGGTTACGGCTACACCTTC. Encoded protein: CASSVTTQGGYGYTF. The whole variable domain, remainder taken from reference TRBV9 and TRBJ1-2, is DSGVTQTPKHLITATGQRVTLRCSPRSGDLSVYWYQQSLDQGLQFLIQYYNGEERAKGNILERFSAQQFPDLHSELNLSSLELGDSALYFCASSVTTQGGYGYTFGSGTRLTVV.

The chain has TRBV30 and TRBJ2-7, with unresolved D. Germline V gives CDR1 GTSNPN, CDR2 SVGIG (reference sequence). CDR3 length equals 14 residues. Trimming left V 0 bases short and J 2 bases short, with 11 bases between. DNA for the CDR3: TGTGCCTGGAGTGTACGGTGGCAGGCCTACGAGCAGTACTTC. Protein sequence: CAWSVRWQAYEQYF.

The chain joins TRBV7-2 to TRBJ2-3; 8 nucleotides align to TRBD2. V dropped 7 bases and J dropped 6; count of bases not matched to a gene: 15. This CDR3 comprises 16 residues. The V gene's germline CDR1 is SGHTA and CDR2 FQGNSA. DNA for the CDR3: TGTGCCAGCACCCGGATCAAAGCGGGAGATGGGGATACGCAGTATTTT. Protein: CASTRIKAGDGDTQYF.

Remarks on this clone: The sample carries other DNA sequences with the same CDR3. CDR3 DNA: TGCAGCGTTGACCCCGGGGGAGCGAACACCGGGGAGCTGTTTTTT. Translated: CSVDPGGANTGELFF. This rearrangement joins TRBV29-1 to TRBJ2-2, with TRBD2 as a possible D gene (6 bases). CDR1 SQVTM and CDR2 ANQGSEA come from the germline V gene. CDR3 length equals 15 residues. V shed 3 bases and J shed 0 bases, with 11 bases lying between them.

The chain carries TRBV29-1 and TRBJ2-1; 12 nucleotides match TRBD2. The CDR3 has 15 amino acids. Losses at the gene ends were 4 bases for V and 4 bases for J; bases not matched to a gene: 5. From germline, CDR1 is SQVTM and CDR2 ANQGSEA. The CDR3 loop is CSVGTSGDRYNEQFF. In DNA, the CDR3 is TGCAGCGTTGGGACTAGCGGGGATCGGTACAATGAGCAGTTCTTC.

Only a few counts were recorded for this clone. CDR3 DNA: TGTGCCAGCAGTTTTACCATACCTGACAGGAACACTGAAGCTTTCTTT. Amino acids: CASSFTIPDRNTEAFF. The chain couples TRBV27 to TRBJ1-1; possible D gene TRBD1, 5 bases. Trimming took 3 bases from V and 1 from J, leaving 15 bases between them. CDR1 MNHEY and CDR2 SMNVEV come from the germline V gene (reference sequence). CDR3 size: 16 residues.

This chain uses TRBV6-1 with TRBJ1-2, with 7 positions matching TRBD1. Looked up from germline, CDR1 is MNHNS and CDR2 is SASEGT. This CDR3 spans 13 amino acids. After removal of 6 bases from V and 8 bases from J, the junction contained 9 bases not matched to a gene. The CDR3 sequence: CASSLDRANGYTF. CDR3 sequence (DNA): TGTGCCAGCAGCCTTGACAGGGCCAACGGCTACACCTTC.

In this sample, this clone turned up a few times. At one boundary the junction diverges from the germline segment, which might be a read error. The CDR3 loop is CASSQTGGGIKNIQHF. As DNA, the CDR3 is TGTGCCAGCAGCCAGACAGGGGGAGGAATCAAAAACATTCAGCACTTC. The gene calls are TRBV7-9 and TRBJ2-4; 9 bases match TRBD1. This CDR3 region has 16 residues. CDR1 SEHNR and CDR2 FQNEAQ come from the germline V gene (reference sequence).

This clone has a handful of counts. The V gene is TRBV27, the J gene TRBJ2-7, with D possibly being TRBD2 (6 bases). Germline CDR1 is MNHEY and CDR2 is SMNVEV (reference sequence). The CDR3 contains 14 residues. V was pared by 6 bases and J by 6 bases, with 18 bases between. The CDR3 loop is CASSPTWGEAEQYF. The CDR3 DNA reads as TGTGCCAGCAGCCCTACTTGGGGGGAGGCCGAGCAGTACTTC.

This chain uses TRBV6-6 with TRBJ1-1, with D possibly matching TRBD1 (5 bases). Trimming took off 7 bases at V and 2 bases at J, with 8 bases between the two ends. The CDR3 length is 12 residues. Germline assignment: CDR1 MNHNY and CDR2 SVGAGI (reference sequence). The CDR3 spells CASTRGNTEAFF. As DNA, the CDR3 is TGTGCCAGCACTAGGGGAAACACTGAAGCTTTCTTT.

The gene calls are TRBV7-2 and TRBJ1-2, with D perhaps TRBD1 (5 bases). With 5 bases removed from V and 3 bases from J, the gap between germline ends came to 13 bases. This CDR3 region has 14 residues. The germline CDR1 and CDR2 sequences are SGHTA and FQGNSA. CDR3 amino acids: CASSPGGKDYGYTF. CDR3 sequence (DNA): TGTGCCAGCAGCCCGGGGGGGAAGGACTATGGCTACACCTTC.